A selection of T cell receptor beta chains follows, all from one sample in a study of blood T cells in healthy people across ages. TCRdb independently ran MiXCR on the 5' RACE reads; one entry per CDR3 protein. Altogether some 860,000 distinct CDR3 sequences are present, 45% to 70% being singletons, with the ten largest covering 20% to 30%. The specimen sequenced was blood. All receptors come from a man aged 40-55 years in good health. Both conserved end residues are trimmed from each CDR3. The order of the fields is D gene, V gene, CDR3 protein. D genes are given only for firm matches.

>TRBD1|TRBV9
ASSDGTGMDEQY
>TRBD1|TRBV6-5
ASTVQGANEQF
>NA|TRBV14
ASSQETGLGNSPLH
>TRBD2|TRBV20-1
SARPGLAKETQY
>NA|TRBV6-1
ASSEVQGYT
>NA|TRBV27
ASRTGRAHPFYEQY
>TRBD1|TRBV27
ASRSWTGGLDTQY
>NA|TRBV6-1
ASSVGPNHQPQH
>TRBD2|TRBV14
ASSRTTSGIDTQY
>NA|TRBV25-1
ASSETRDYQETQY
>TRBD2|TRBV7-2
ASSPNGGGTDTQY
>NA|TRBV2
ASNRGNLYEQY
>TRBD1|TRBV7-2
ASSIGQGAILAKNIQY
>TRBD2|TRBV6-1
ASILAGGFFEQF
>NA|TRBV5-1
ASSRGAGDTDTQY
>TRBD2|TRBV27
ASMGGEGKSYNEQF
>TRBD1|TRBV27
ASSSWTGDGNQPQH
>NA|TRBV4-3
ASSEREGGPSGGYT
>TRBD1|TRBV10-3
ATGQDLAYGYT
>NA|TRBV7-2
ASSSGQPPGELF
>TRBD2|TRBV3-1
ASSQDEAGEYDEQF
>NA|TRBV7-2
VSSFSPGGEPQH
>NA|TRBV12-3/TRBV12-4
ASSLRTPNTEAF
>NA|TRBV29-1
SVEGSYGYT
>NA|TRBV6-6
ASNTEYWEKLF
>NA|TRBV4-2
ASSRPQLDAEQF
>TRBD2|TRBV7-2
ASSLGRGDEQF
>NA|TRBV7-8
ASSLVVGDSYEQY
>TRBD2|TRBV20-1
SAQRTSGSNEQY
>NA|TRBV4-3
ASSQEGNGRGYNEQF
>TRBD1|TRBV29-1
SVTQGSYEQY
>TRBD1|TRBV27
ASSFGTGTIEQY
>NA|TRBV12-3/TRBV12-4
ASSFGQPNTEAF
>TRBD2|TRBV5-1
ASSLAKGSGNRANVLT
>NA|TRBV5-6
ASSFVRAETQY
>NA|TRBV5-4
ASSFPTGSYNEQF
>TRBD1|TRBV12-3/TRBV12-4
ASSLARTGDLSYEQY
>NA|TRBV4-1
ASSQVPGDGGLSKNIQY
>NA|TRBV28
ASSPPLGRSTDTQY
>TRBD2|TRBV7-2
ASSLSGGSGVYNEQF
>TRBD2|TRBV20-1
SANRGGGETQY
>NA|TRBV20-1
SALTGGSSYNEQF
>NA|TRBV14
ASSPSGSTQY
>TRBD1|TRBV12-5
ASAGTGALEDTQY
>TRBD1|TRBV28
ASMGQSLSYEQY
>NA|TRBV29-1
SVSGGLGETTDTQY